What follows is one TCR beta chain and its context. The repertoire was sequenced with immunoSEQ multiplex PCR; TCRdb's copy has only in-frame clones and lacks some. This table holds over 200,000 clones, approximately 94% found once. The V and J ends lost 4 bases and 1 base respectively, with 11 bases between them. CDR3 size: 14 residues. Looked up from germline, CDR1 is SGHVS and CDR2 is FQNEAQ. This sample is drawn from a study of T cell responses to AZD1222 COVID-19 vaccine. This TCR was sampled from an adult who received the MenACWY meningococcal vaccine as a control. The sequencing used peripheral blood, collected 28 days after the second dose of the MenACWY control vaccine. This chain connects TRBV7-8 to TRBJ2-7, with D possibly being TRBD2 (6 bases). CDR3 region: CASSSLASSYEQYF. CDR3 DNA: TGTGCCAGCAGCTCCCTAGCGTCTTCCTACGAGCAGTACTTC.